The clone carrying this T cell receptor (beta chain) was observed a handful of times. Antigen: not known. Between the trimmed V and J ends, which lost 0 bases and 3 bases, there was a span of 13 bases. Germline V gene lookup returns CDR1 SEHNR and CDR2 FQNEAQ (reference sequence). The CDR3 is 16 residues long. These data originate in a study of early T cells in non-severe SARS-CoV-2 infection. The overall study: The sequenced material was bulk RNA from unsorted whole blood, and its chains were unpaired. Notes on the study in general: VDJdb-based annotation leaned toward anti-spike CD8 responses and missed private and CD4 specificities.

Researchers tagged individual cDNA molecules with unique molecular identifiers. TCRdb redid the calling of the 5' RACE reads with MiXCR, one entry per CDR3 protein. The profile shows roughly 34,000 distinct CDR3 sequences, roughly 4.5% of them singletons. This TCR derives from an adult who was a healthcare worker with PCR-confirmed SARS-CoV-2 infection or an uninfected control (not recorded which). The rearrangement joins TRBV7-9 to TRBJ2-3; D unresolved. Sequenced sample: whole blood. This chain's CDR3 is CASSLATASTTDTQYF. CDR3 DNA sequence: TGTGCCAGCAGCTTAGCGACGGCTTCAACAACAGATACGCAGTATTTT.